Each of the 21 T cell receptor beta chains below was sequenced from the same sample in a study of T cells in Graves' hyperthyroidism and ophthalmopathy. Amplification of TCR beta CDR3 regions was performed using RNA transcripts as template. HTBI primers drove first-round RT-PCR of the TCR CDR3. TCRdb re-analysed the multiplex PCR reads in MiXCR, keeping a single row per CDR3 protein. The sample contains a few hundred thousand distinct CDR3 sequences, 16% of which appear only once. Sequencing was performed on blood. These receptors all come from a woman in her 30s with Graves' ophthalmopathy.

In nucleotides, the CDR3 is TGTGCCACCAGCAGAGACCTCGGGACAGTCAATGAAAAACTGTTTTTT. Amino acids: CATSRDLGTVNEKLFF. This chain joins TRBV15 and TRBJ1-4; 7 bases align to TRBD1. This CDR3 is 16 amino acids long. Germline lookup yields CDR1 LNHNV and CDR2 YYDKDF (reference sequence). Trimming took 0 bases from V and 5 from J; bases not matched to a gene: 6. Supplemented by reference TRBV15 and TRBJ1-4, the full variable domain reads DAMVIQNPRYQVTQFGKPVTLSCSQTLNHNVMYWYQQKSSQAPKLLFHYYDKDFNNEADTPDNFQSRRPNTSFCFLDIRSPGLGDTAMYLCATSRDLGTVNEKLFFGSGTQLSVL.

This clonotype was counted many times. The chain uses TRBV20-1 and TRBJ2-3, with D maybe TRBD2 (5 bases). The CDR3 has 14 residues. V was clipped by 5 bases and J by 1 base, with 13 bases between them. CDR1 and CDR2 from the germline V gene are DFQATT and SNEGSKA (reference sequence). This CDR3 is CSALAGGGTDTQYF. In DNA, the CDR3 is TGCAGTGCTTTAGCCGGAGGAGGCACAGATACGCAGTATTTT.

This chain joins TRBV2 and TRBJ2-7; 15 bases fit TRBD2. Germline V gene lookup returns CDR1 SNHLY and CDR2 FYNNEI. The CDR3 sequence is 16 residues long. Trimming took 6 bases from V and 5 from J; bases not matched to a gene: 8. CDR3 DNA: TGTGCCAGCAGGGCGACCGGGACTAGCGGGAGGCACGAGCAGTACTTC. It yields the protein CASRATGTSGRHEQYF.

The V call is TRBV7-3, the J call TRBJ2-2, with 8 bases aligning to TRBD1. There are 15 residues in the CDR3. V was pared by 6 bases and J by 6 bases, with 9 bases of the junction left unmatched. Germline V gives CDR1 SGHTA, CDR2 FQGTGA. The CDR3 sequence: CASSHGQGTAGELFF. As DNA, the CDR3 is TGTGCCAGCAGTCATGGACAGGGTACCGCCGGGGAGCTGTTTTTT.

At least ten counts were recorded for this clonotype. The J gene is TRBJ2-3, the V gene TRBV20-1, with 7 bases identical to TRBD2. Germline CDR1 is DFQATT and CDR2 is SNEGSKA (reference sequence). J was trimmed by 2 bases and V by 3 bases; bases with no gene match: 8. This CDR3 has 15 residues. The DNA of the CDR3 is TGCAGTGCTAGGGGGCCTAGCGGCTTCACAGATACGCAGTATTTT. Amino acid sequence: CSARGPSGFTDTQYF.

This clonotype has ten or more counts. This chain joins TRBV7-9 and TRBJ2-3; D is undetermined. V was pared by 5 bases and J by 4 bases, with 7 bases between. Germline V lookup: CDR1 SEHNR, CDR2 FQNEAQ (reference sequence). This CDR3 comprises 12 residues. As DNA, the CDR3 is TGTGCCAGCAGCGGCACTCCAGATACGCAGTATTTT. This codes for CASSGTPDTQYF.

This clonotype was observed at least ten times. In DNA, the CDR3 is TGTGCCAGCTCACTGGACCTCATAGGCCCCACTGAAGCTTTCTTT. Translating it yields CASSLDLIGPTEAFF. This chain connects TRBV18 to TRBJ1-1; D is ambiguous. V was trimmed by 4 bases and J by 4 bases, leaving 16 bases between them. This CDR3 comprises 15 residues. Germline V CDR1 and CDR2: KGHSH, LQKENI.

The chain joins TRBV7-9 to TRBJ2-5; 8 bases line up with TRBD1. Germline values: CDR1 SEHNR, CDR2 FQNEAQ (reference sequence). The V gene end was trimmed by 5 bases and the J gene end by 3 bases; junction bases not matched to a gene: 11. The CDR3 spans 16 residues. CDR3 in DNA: TGTGCCAGCAGCCCCCAGCCCGGGACAGGCGAAGAGACCCAGTACTTC. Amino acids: CASSPQPGTGEETQYF. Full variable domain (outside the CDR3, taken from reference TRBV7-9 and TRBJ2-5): DTGVSQNPRHKITKRGQNVTFRCDPISEHNRLYWYRQTLGQGPEFLTYFQNEAQLEKSRLLSDRFSAERPKGSFSTLEIQRTEQGDSAMYLCASSPQPGTGEETQYFGPGTRLLVL.

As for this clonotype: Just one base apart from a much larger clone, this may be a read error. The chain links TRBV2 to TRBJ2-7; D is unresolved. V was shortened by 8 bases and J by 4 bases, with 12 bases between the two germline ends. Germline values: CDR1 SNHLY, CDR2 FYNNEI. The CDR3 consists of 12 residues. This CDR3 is CASGVGQYEQYF. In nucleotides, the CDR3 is TGTGCCAGCGGTGTTGGGCAGTACGAGCAGTACTTC.

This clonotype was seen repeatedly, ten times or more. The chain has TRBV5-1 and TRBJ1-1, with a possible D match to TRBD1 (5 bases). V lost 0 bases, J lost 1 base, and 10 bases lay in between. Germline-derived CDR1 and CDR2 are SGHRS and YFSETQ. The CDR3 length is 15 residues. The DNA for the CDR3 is TGCGCCAGCAGCTTGGGAGGGGCCGAGAACACTGAAGCTTTCTTT. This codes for CASSLGGAENTEAFF.

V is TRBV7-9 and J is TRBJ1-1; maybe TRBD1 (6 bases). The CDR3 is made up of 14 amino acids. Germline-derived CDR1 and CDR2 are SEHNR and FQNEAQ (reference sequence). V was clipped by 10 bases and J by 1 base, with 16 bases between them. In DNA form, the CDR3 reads TGTGCCACGCCCGAGGGGGATGGGAACACTGAAGCTTTCTTT. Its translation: CATPEGDGNTEAFF.

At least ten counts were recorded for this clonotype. The CDR3 reads CASSLEAGGPEDEQFF. The CDR3 DNA reads as TGTGCCAGCAGCTTAGAAGCGGGAGGGCCCGAGGATGAGCAGTTCTTC. The rearrangement joins TRBV7-8 to TRBJ2-1, with 10 positions matching TRBD2. Trimming cost V 1 base and J 8 bases; bases outside gene matches: 8. The CDR3 runs to 16 residues. Germline V lookup: CDR1 SGHVS, CDR2 FQNEAQ.

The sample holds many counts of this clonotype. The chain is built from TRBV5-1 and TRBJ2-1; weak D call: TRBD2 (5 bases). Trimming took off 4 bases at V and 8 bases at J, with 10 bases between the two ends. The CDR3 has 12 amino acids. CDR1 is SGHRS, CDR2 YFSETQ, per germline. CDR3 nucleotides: TGCGCCAGCAGCCGAGGGAACCATGAGCAGTTCTTC. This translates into CASSRGNHEQFF.

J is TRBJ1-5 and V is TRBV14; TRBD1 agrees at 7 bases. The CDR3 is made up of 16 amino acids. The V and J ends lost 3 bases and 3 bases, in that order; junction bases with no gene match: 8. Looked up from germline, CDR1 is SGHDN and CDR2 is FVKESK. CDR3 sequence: CASSQVWGQFNQPQHF. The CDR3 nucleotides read TGTGCCAGCAGCCAGGTCTGGGGACAGTTCAATCAGCCCCAGCATTTT. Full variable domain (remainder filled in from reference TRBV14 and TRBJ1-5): EAGVTQFPSHSVIEKGQTVTLRCDPISGHDNLYWYRRVMGKEIKFLLHFVKESKQDESGMPNNRFLAERTGGTYSTLKVQPAELEDSGVYFCASSQVWGQFNQPQHFGDGTRLSIL.

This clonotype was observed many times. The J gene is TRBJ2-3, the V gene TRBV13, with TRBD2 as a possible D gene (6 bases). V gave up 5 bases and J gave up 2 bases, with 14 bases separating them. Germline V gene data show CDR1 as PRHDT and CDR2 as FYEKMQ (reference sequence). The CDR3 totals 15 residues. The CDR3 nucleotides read TGTGCCAGCAGCCCCACCTCGGGGGACACAGATACGCAGTATTTT. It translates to CASSPTSGDTDTQYF. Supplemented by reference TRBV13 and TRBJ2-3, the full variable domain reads AAGVIQSPRHLIKEKRETATLKCYPIPRHDTVYWYQQGPGQDPQFLISFYEKMQSDKGSIPDRFSAQQFSDYHSELNMSSLELGDSALYFCASSPTSGDTDTQYFGPGTRLTVL.

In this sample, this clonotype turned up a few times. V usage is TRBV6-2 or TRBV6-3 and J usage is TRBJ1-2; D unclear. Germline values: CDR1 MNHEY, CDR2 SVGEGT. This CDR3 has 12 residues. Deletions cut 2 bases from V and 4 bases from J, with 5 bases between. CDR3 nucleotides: TGTGCCAGCAGTTACCTGGGCTATGGCTACACCTTC. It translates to CASSYLGYGYTF.

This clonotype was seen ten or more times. The chain's CDR3 is CASSYPKRVGQGTDTQYF. CDR3 nucleotides: TGTGCCAGCAGTTACCCGAAAAGAGTGGGACAGGGAACAGATACGCAGTATTTT. This chain links TRBV6-2 or TRBV6-3 with TRBJ2-3; 9 bases align to TRBD1. The CDR3 is 18 amino acids. J lost 3 bases, V lost 2 bases, and 12 bases had no gene match. The V gene's germline CDR1 is MNHEY and CDR2 SVGEGT.

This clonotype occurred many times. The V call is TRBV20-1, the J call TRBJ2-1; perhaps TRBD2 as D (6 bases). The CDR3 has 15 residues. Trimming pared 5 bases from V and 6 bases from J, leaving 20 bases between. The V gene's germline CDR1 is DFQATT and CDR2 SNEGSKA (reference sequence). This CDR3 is CSASSPQGGANEQFF. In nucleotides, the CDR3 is TGCAGTGCTTCCTCGCCACAAGGAGGGGCCAATGAGCAGTTCTTC.

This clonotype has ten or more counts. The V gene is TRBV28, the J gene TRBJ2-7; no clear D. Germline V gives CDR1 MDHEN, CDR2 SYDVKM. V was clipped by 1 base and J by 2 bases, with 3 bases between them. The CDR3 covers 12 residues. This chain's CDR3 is CASSLFTYEQYF. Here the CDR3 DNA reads TGTGCCAGCAGTTTATTCACCTACGAGCAGTACTTC.

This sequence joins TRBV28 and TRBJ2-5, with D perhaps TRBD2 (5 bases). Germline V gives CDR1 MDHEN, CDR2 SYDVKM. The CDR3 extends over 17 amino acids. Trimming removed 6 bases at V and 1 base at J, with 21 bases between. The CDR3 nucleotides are TGTGCCAGCAGAGTTTCGTACTTTAGCGAAGCCCAAGAGACCCAGTACTTC. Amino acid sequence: CASRVSYFSEAQETQYF.

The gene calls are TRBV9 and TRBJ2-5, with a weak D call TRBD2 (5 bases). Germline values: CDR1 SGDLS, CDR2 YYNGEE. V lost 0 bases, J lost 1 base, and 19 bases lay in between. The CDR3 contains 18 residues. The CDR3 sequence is CASSVGRNLRTSQETQYF. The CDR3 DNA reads TGTGCCAGCAGCGTAGGGAGGAATTTGCGGACGTCCCAAGAGACCCAGTACTTC.